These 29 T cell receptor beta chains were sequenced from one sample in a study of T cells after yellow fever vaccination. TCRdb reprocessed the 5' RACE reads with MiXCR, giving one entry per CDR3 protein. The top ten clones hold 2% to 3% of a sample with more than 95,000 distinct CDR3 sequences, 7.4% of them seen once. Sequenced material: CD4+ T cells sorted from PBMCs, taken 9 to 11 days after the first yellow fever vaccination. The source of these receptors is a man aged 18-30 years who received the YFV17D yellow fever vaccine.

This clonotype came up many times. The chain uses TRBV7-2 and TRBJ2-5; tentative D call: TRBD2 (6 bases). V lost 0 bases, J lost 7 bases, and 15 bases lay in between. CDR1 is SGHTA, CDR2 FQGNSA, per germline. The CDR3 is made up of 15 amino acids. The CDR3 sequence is CASSLAGLHRGTQYF. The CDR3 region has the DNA TGTGCCAGCAGCTTAGCGGGACTGCACCGGGGGACCCAGTACTTC.

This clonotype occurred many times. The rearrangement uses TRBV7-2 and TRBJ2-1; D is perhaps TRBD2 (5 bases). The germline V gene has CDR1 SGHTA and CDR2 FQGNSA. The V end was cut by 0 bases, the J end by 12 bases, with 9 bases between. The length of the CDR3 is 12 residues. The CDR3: CASSLARVVQFF. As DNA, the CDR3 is TGTGCCAGCAGCTTAGCGCGGGTTGTGCAGTTCTTC.

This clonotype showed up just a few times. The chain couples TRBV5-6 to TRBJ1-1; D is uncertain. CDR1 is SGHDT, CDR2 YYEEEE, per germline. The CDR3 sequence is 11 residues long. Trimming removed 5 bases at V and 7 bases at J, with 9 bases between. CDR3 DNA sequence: TGTGCCAGCAGTAGGGTGGATGAAGCTTTCTTT. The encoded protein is CASSRVDEAFF.

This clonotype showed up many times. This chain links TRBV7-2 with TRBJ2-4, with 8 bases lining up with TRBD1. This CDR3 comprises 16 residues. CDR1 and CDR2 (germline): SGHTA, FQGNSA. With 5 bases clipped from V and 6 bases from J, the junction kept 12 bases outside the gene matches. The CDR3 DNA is TGTGCCAGCAGCATGTATACCTCCGGGACAGGAAACATTCAGTACTTC. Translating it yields CASSMYTSGTGNIQYF.

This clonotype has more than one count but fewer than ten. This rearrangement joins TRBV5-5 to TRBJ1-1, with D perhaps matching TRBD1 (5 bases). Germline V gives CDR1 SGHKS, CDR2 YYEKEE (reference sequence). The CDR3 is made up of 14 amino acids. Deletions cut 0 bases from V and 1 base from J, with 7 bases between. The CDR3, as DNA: TGTGCCAGCAGCTTGGCCGGGGCGAACACTGAAGCTTTCTTT. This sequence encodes CASSLAGANTEAFF.

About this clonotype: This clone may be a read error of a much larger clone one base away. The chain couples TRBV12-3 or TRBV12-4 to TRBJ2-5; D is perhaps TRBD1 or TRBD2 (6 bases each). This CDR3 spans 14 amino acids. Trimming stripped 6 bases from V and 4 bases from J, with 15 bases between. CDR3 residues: CASRVRGGGETQYF. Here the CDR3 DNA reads TGTGCCAGCAGGGTGAGAGGGGGAGGAGAGACCCAGTACTTC.

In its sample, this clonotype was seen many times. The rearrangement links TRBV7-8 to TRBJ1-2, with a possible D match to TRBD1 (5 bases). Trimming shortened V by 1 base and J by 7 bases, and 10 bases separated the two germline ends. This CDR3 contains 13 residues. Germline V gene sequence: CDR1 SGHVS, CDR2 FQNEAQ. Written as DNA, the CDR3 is TGTGCCAGCAGCTTAGGAGGGGATAGTGGCTACACCTTC. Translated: CASSLGGDSGYTF. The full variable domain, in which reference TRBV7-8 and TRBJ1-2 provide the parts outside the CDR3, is GAGVSQSPRYKVAKRGQDVALRCDPISGHVSLFWYQQALGQGPEFLTYFQNEAQLDKSGLPSDRFFAERPEGSVSTLKIQRTQQEDSAVYLCASSLGGDSGYTFGSGTRLTVV.

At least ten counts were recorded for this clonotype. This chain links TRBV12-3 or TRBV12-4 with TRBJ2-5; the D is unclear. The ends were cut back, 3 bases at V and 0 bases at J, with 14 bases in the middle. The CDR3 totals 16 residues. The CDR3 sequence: CASSLGVSANQETQYF. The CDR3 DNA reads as TGTGCCAGCAGTTTGGGCGTCAGCGCCAACCAAGAGACCCAGTACTTC.

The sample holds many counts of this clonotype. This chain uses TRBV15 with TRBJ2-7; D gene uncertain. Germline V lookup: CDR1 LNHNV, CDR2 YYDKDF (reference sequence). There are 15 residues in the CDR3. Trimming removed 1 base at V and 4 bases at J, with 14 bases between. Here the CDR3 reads CATSRGGELEYEQYF. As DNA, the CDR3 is TGTGCCACCAGCAGAGGTGGGGAATTGGAGTACGAGCAGTACTTC.

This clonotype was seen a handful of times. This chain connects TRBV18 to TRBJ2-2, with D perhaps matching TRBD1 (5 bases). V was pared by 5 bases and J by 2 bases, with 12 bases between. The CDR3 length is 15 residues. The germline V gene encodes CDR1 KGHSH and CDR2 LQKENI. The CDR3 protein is CASSTQTDNTGELFF. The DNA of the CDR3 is TGTGCCAGCTCAACCCAGACAGACAACACCGGGGAGCTGTTTTTT.

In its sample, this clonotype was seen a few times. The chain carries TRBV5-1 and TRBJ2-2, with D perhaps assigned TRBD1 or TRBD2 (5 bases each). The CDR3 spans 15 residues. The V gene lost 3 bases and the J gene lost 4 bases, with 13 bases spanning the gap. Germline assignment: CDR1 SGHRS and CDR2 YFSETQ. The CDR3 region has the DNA TGCGCCAGCAGCTGGGTAGGGACGGTCACCGGGGAGCTGTTTTTT. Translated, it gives CASSWVGTVTGELFF.

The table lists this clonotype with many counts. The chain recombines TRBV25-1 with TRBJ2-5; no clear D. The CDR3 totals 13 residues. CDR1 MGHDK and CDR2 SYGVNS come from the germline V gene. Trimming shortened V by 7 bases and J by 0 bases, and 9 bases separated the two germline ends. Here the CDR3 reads CASNPTYQETQYF. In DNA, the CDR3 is TGTGCCAGCAACCCAACGTACCAAGAGACCCAGTACTTC.

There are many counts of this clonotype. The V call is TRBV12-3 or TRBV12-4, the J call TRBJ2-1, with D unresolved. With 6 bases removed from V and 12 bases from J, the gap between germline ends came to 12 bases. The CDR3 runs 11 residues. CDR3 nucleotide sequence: TGTGCCAGCAGAAGTTATATTGGGCAGTTCTTC. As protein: CASRSYIGQFF.

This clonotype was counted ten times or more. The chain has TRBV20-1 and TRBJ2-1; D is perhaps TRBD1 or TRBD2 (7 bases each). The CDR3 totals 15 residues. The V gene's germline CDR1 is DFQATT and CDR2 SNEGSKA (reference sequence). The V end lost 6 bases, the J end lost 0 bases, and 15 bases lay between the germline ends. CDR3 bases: TGCAGTGCCCTCCAGGGGGGGAGCTCCTACAATGAGCAGTTCTTC. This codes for CSALQGGSSYNEQFF.

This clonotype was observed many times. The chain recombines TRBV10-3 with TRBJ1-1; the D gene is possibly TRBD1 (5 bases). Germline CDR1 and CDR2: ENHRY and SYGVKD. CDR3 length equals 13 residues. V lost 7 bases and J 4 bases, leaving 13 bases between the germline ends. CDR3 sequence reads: CAITQQEGTEAFF. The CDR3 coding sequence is TGTGCCATCACACAACAGGAGGGCACTGAAGCTTTCTTT.

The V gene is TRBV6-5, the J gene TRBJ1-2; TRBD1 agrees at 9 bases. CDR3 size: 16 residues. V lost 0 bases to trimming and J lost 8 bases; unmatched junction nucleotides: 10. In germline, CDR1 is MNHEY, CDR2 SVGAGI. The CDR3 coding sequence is TGTGCCAGCAGTTACTCCCACACAGGGGGCGCGGGCGGCTACACCTTC. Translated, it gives CASSYSHTGGAGGYTF.

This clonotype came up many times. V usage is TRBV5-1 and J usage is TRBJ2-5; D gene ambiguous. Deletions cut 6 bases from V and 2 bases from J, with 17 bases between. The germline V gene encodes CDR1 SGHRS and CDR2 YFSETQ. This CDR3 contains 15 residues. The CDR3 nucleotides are TGCGCCAGCACCGAAAATCTTGGGCGGCAAGAGACCCAGTACTTC. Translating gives CASTENLGRQETQYF.

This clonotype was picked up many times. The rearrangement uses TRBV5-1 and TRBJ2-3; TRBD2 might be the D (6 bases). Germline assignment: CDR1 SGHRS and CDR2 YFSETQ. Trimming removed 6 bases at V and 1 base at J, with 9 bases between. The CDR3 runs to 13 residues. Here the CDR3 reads CASMEGRTDTQYF. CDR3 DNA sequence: TGCGCCAGCATGGAGGGACGCACAGATACGCAGTATTTT. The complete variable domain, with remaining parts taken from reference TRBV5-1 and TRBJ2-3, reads KAGVTQTPRYLIKTRGQQVTLSCSPISGHRSVSWYQQTPGQGLQFLFEYFSETQRNKGNFPGRFSGRQFSNSRSEMNVSTLELGDSALYLCASMEGRTDTQYFGPGTRLTVL.

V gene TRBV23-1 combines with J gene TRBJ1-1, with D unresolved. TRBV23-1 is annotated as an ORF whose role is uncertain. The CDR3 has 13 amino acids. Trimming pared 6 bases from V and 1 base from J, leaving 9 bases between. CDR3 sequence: CASRHQRNTEAFF. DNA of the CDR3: TGCGCCAGCAGGCACCAGCGGAACACTGAAGCTTTCTTT.

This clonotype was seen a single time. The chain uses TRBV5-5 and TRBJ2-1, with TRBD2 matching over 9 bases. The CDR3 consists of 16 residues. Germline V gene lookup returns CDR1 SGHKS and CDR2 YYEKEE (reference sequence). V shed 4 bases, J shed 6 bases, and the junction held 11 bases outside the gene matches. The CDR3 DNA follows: TGTGCCAGCAGCCCGGCGGGGGGGGTCTCTGTCAATGAGCAGTTCTTC. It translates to CASSPAGGVSVNEQFF.

The CDR3 loop reads CASSVDTGANEQFF. For the CDR3, the DNA is TGTGCCAGCTCAGTAGACACTGGGGCTAATGAGCAGTTCTTC. J is TRBJ2-1 and V is TRBV18; tentatively, D is TRBD1 (5 bases). The V and J ends lost 5 bases and 7 bases respectively, with 15 bases between them. Germline V gene lookup returns CDR1 KGHSH and CDR2 LQKENI. CDR3 length equals 14 residues.

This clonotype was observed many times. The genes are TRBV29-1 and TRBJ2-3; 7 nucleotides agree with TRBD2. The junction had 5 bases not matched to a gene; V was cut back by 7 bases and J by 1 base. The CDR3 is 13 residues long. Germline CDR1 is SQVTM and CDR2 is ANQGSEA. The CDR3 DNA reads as TGCAGCGGGGATACTAGCGGCACAGATACGCAGTATTTT. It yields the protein CSGDTSGTDTQYF.

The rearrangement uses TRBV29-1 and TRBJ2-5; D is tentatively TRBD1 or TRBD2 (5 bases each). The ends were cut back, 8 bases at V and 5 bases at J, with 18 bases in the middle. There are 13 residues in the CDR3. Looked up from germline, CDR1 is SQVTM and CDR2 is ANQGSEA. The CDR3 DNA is TGCAGCCTTCCCTGGCAGGGCGGGGAGACCCAGTACTTC. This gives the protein CSLPWQGGETQYF.

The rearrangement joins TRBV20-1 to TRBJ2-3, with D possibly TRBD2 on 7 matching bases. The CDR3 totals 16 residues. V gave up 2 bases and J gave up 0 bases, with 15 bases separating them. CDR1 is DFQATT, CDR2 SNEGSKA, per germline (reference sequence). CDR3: CSARTGGGGSTDTQYF. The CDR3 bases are TGCAGTGCTAGAACGGGGGGAGGGGGGAGCACAGATACGCAGTATTTT.

The DNA for the CDR3 is TGTGCCAGCAGCAAAGCGGGGGGTAACACCATATATTTT. This translates into CASSKAGGNTIYF. The V and J genes are TRBV21-1 and TRBJ1-3. TRBV21-1 is a pseudogene segment. The CDR3 is made up of 13 amino acids.

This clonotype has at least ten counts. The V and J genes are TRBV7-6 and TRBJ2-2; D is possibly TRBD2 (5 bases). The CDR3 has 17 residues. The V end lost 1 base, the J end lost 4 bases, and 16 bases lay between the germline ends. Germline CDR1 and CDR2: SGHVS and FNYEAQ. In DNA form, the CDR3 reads TGTGCCAGCAGCTTAGTCCTCGGGGAGTTAGGCACCGGGGAGCTGTTTTTT. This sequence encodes CASSLVLGELGTGELFF. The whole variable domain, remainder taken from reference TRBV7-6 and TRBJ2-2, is GAGVSQSPRYKVTKRGQDVALRCDPISGHVSLYWYRQALGQGPEFLTYFNYEAQQDKSGLPNDRFSAERPEGSISTLTIQRTEQRDSAMYRCASSLVLGELGTGELFFGEGSRLTVL.

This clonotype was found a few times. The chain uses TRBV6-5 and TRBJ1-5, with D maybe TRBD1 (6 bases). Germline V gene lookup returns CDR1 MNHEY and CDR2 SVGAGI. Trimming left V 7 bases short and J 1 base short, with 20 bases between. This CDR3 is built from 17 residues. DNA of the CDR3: TGTGCCAGCAAGGCGGACAGCCGGATGTGGAGCAATCAGCCCCAGCATTTT. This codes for CASKADSRMWSNQPQHF.

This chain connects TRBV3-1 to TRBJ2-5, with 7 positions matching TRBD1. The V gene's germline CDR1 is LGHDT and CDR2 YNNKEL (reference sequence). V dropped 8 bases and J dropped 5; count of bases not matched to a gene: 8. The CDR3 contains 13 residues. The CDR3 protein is CASWWTGRETQYF. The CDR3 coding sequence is TGTGCCAGCTGGTGGACAGGCCGGGAGACCCAGTACTTC.

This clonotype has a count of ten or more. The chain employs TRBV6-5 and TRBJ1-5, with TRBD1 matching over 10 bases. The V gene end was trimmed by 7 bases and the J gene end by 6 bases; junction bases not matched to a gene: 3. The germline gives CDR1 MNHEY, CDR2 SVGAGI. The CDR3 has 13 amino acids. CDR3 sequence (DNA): TGTGCCAGCAATCGGGACAGGGGTCAGCCCCAGCATTTT. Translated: CASNRDRGQPQHF.